Following are 18 T cell receptor beta chains from one sample sequenced in a study of blood T cell repertoires in COVID-19. The method was immunoSEQ multiplex PCR; TCRdb's version includes in-frame clones alone and lacks a portion of them. The data contain around 290,000 clones, 88% of them seen just once; the ten biggest clones take up 2% to 2.5%. Sequenced material: PBMCs or T cells enriched from blood (not recorded which). Source of these receptors: a woman aged 55-69 years in a cohort exposed to, infected with or recovered from COVID-19 (not recorded which).

This clone was picked up a small number of times. The chain uses TRBV5-4 and TRBJ2-1, with D unclear. This CDR3 is built from 13 residues. V was cut by 5 bases and J by 8 bases, with 14 bases left in between. CDR1 and CDR2 from the germline V gene are SGHNT and YYREEE (reference sequence). The CDR3 DNA is TGTGCCAGCAGACTGGGCCCCGGCGATGAGCAGTTCTTC. Translated, it gives CASRLGPGDEQFF.

V usage is TRBV19 and J usage is TRBJ2-3; D is perhaps TRBD1 (6 bases). CDR3 size: 14 residues. The germline CDR1 and CDR2 sequences are LNHDA and SQIVND (reference sequence). V gave up 5 bases and J gave up 3 bases, with 12 bases separating them. CDR3: CASSARTGTDTQYF. The CDR3 nucleotides are TGTGCCAGTAGTGCGAGAACAGGGACAGATACGCAGTATTTT.

This clone occurred a few times. This chain uses TRBV7-3 with TRBJ2-3, with TRBD2 identical over 9 bases. V lost 2 bases and J lost 0; bases outside the gene matches: 0. Germline CDR1 and CDR2: SGHTA and FQGTGA. The CDR3 is 15 residues long. CDR3 nucleotides: TGTGCCAGCAGCTTAGCGGGAGGGAGCACAGATACGCAGTATTTT. Encoded protein: CASSLAGGSTDTQYF.

The rearrangement uses TRBV27 and TRBJ2-3, with D tentatively TRBD2 (5 bases). Trimming pared 2 bases from V and 3 bases from J, leaving 9 bases between. In germline, CDR1 is MNHEY, CDR2 SMNVEV (reference sequence). The CDR3 sequence is 14 residues long. CDR3 amino acids: CASSLGAETDTQYF. DNA of the CDR3: TGTGCCAGCAGTTTAGGAGCGGAGACAGATACGCAGTATTTT.

The chain is built from TRBV30 and TRBJ1-6; 7 bases line up with TRBD1. Germline V gives CDR1 GTSNPN, CDR2 SVGIG (reference sequence). CDR3 size: 15 residues. Trimming at V came to 2 bases and at J to 3 bases, leaving 4 bases not matched to a gene. The CDR3 reads CAWSMGQIYNSPLHF. In DNA form, the CDR3 reads TGTGCCTGGAGTATGGGACAGATCTATAATTCACCCCTCCACTTT.

J is TRBJ1-1 and V is TRBV21-1; no DNA check was done on the table's D call, TRBD1. TRBV21-1 is a listed pseudogene. This CDR3 is built from 13 residues. CDR3 loop: CASSKDRNTEAFF. CDR3 nucleotide sequence: TGTGCCAGCAGCAAAGACAGGAACACTGAAGCTTTCTTT.

The chain carries TRBV7-2 and TRBJ1-6; 7 nucleotides match TRBD1. V shed 1 base, J shed 7 bases, and the junction held 7 bases outside the gene matches. Looked up from germline, CDR1 is SGHTA and CDR2 is FQGNSA. The CDR3 contains 16 residues. CDR3 region: CASSLVRGYFNSPLHF. In nucleotides, the CDR3 is TGTGCCAGCAGCTTAGTCAGGGGGTATTTCAATTCACCCCTCCACTTT. Variable domain in full (rest from reference TRBV7-2 and TRBJ1-6): GAGVSQSPSNKVTEKGKDVELRCDPISGHTALYWYRQSLGQGLEFLIYFQGNSAPDKSGLPSDRFSAERTGGSVSTLTIQRTQQEDSAVYLCASSLVRGYFNSPLHFGNGTRLTVT.

This clone was observed a single time. The chain employs TRBV7-6 and TRBJ2-7; D possibly corresponds to TRBD1 (5 bases). Germline CDR1 and CDR2: SGHVS and FNYEAQ. V was shortened by 5 bases and J by 3 bases, with 23 bases between the two germline ends. The CDR3 extends over 17 amino acids. CDR3 amino acids: CASSPLGRAGLNYEQYF. In DNA, the CDR3 is TGTGCCAGCAGCCCCCTCGGTAGGGCAGGGTTGAACTACGAGCAGTACTTC.

This clone appeared a few times. The J gene is TRBJ1-1, the V gene TRBV6-6; TRBD1 matches 8 bases. V trimming: 6 bases; J trimming: 2 bases; junction bases outside the gene matches: 26. The CDR3 loop spans 21 amino acids. Germline-derived CDR1 and CDR2 are MNHNY and SVGAGI (reference sequence). The CDR3 region is CASSPYTLTGTGLGANTEAFF. The CDR3 DNA reads TGTGCCAGCAGCCCATACACGCTAACCGGGACAGGCCTTGGGGCAAACACTGAAGCTTTCTTT.

J is TRBJ1-5 and V is TRBV28, with D possibly matching TRBD1 (6 bases). V gave up 8 bases and J gave up 2 bases, with 16 bases separating them. Germline CDR1 MDHEN, CDR2 SYDVKM. The CDR3 totals 15 residues. The CDR3 loop is CASLRGPRGNQPQHF. The CDR3 coding sequence is TGTGCCAGCCTCAGGGGCCCCAGGGGCAATCAGCCCCAGCATTTT.

The J gene is TRBJ2-1, the V gene TRBV11-2; 9 bases align to TRBD1. Germline V CDR1 and CDR2: SGHAT, FQNNGV. The CDR3 has 12 amino acids. The V gene end was trimmed by 5 bases and the J gene end by 10 bases; junction bases not matched to a gene: 3. The DNA for the CDR3 is TGTGCCAGCAGCCAAGACAGGGGGGAGCAGTTCTTC. It specifies CASSQDRGEQFF. Full variable domain (rest looked up from reference TRBV11-2 and TRBJ2-1): EAGVAQSPRYKIIEKRQSVAFWCNPISGHATLYWYQQILGQGPKLLIQFQNNGVVDDSQLPKDRFSAERLKGVDSTLKIQPAKLEDSAVYLCASSQDRGEQFFGPGTRLTVL.

This clone was observed once. The CDR3 loop is CASSLVGRVSLHEQFF. CDR3 nucleotide sequence: TGTGCCAGCAGCTTAGTTGGGAGGGTTAGCTTGCATGAGCAGTTCTTC. The chain combines TRBV11-3 with TRBJ2-1; TRBD2 agrees at 7 bases. V trimming: 1 base; J trimming: 8 bases; junction bases outside the gene matches: 11. The CDR3 runs 16 residues. Germline assignment: CDR1 SGHNT and CDR2 YENEEA.

This sequence joins TRBV14 and TRBJ1-1, with no clear D. The CDR3 has 15 residues. The germline V gene has CDR1 SGHDN and CDR2 FVKESK. With 4 bases removed from V and 3 bases from J, the gap between germline ends came to 15 bases. The CDR3 DNA sequence: TGTGCCAGCAGCCCATCCCGAGCAGGTCACACTGAAGCTTTCTTT. The encoded protein is CASSPSRAGHTEAFF.

This clone showed up just a few times. The V call is TRBV14, the J call TRBJ1-2; D is unresolved. The germline V and J ends were trimmed by 1 base and 0 bases, with 3 bases remaining between them. Germline lookup yields CDR1 SGHDN and CDR2 FVKESK. The CDR3 spans 13 residues. Written as DNA, the CDR3 is TGTGCCAGCAGCCAAGCTACTAACTATGGCTACACCTTC. It codes for CASSQATNYGYTF.

The chain employs TRBV28 and TRBJ1-1, with unresolved D. V was trimmed by 7 bases and J by 3 bases, leaving 12 bases between them. CDR1 and CDR2 (germline): MDHEN, SYDVKM. There are 13 residues in the CDR3. The CDR3 coding sequence is TGTGCCAGCACTGACTTCCATGACACTGAAGCTTTCTTT. Protein sequence: CASTDFHDTEAFF.

The chain combines TRBV3-1 (or the pseudogene TRBV3-2) with TRBJ2-3, with TRBD2 matching 7 bases. This CDR3 comprises 15 residues. CDR1 LGHDT and CDR2 YNNKEL come from the germline V gene (reference sequence). Losses at the gene ends were 1 base for V and 4 bases for J; bases not matched to a gene: 5. This CDR3 reads CASSQGGEGSDTQYF. For the CDR3, the DNA is TGTGCCAGCAGCCAAGGGGGGGAGGGATCAGATACGCAGTATTTT.

This clone occurred once. This rearrangement joins TRBV11-2 to TRBJ2-1, with D unclear. This CDR3 comprises 15 residues. Germline V gene lookup returns CDR1 SGHAT and CDR2 FQNNGV. The germline V and J ends were trimmed by 6 bases and 0 bases, with 12 bases remaining between them. CDR3 residues: CASRFNPGSYNEQFF. The CDR3 DNA is TGTGCCAGCAGGTTCAACCCAGGCTCCTACAATGAGCAGTTCTTC.

The chain employs TRBV11-2 and TRBJ2-7, with D possibly matching TRBD2 (6 bases). There are 16 residues in the CDR3. Germline CDR1 SGHAT, CDR2 FQNNGV. With 5 bases removed from V and 4 bases from J, the gap between germline ends came to 21 bases. The CDR3 loop is CASSIQSQLADYEQYF. The CDR3 region has the DNA TGTGCCAGCAGCATCCAGTCCCAACTAGCTGATTACGAGCAGTACTTC.